Listed here are 28 T cell receptor beta chains from one sample, sequenced in a study of response to subunit inactivated influenza vaccine. TCRdb ran MiXCR on the RT-PCR reads and lists one entry per CDR3 protein. Found here are 860,000 or so distinct CDR3 sequences, around 20% of them singletons; the top ten hold approximately 10%. The source was PBMCs from blood, collected roughly 5 days after vaccination. The receptor source for this set is a man aged 50 to 60 who received an inactivated influenza vaccine.

This clonotype appeared many times. The chain recombines TRBV4-3 with TRBJ2-6, with D perhaps TRBD2 (5 bases). Between the trimmed V and J ends, which lost 0 bases and 1 base, there was a span of 13 bases. CDR1 LGHNA and CDR2 YSLEER come from the germline V gene. The CDR3 totals 18 residues. The CDR3 reads CASSQDEGLTSGANVLTF. The CDR3 bases are TGCGCCAGCAGCCAAGATGAGGGCCTGACTTCTGGGGCCAACGTCCTGACTTTC.

This chain uses TRBV5-5 with TRBJ2-2; no clear D. The germline V gene encodes CDR1 SGHKS and CDR2 YYEKEE (reference sequence). The length of the CDR3 is 15 residues. The V end lost 1 base, the J end lost 3 bases, and 10 bases lay between the germline ends. The CDR3 loop is CASSLIKPHTGELFF. The CDR3 DNA sequence: TGTGCCAGCAGCTTGATAAAACCACACACCGGGGAGCTGTTTTTT.

The chain couples TRBV2 to TRBJ1-1, with 10 bases matching TRBD1. V trimming: 8 bases; J trimming: 4 bases; junction bases outside the gene matches: 4. The germline V gene has CDR1 SNHLY and CDR2 FYNNEI. CDR3 length equals 13 residues. CDR3 protein: CASGRDRGTEAFF. For the CDR3, the DNA is TGTGCCAGCGGCCGGGACAGGGGCACTGAAGCTTTCTTT.

Only a few counts were recorded for this clonotype. A much larger clone lies a single base off, so this may be a read error. The V and J genes are TRBV5-5 and TRBJ2-3, with TRBD2 identical over 8 bases. Germline-derived CDR1 and CDR2 are SGHKS and YYEKEE (reference sequence). The trim removed 1 base at V and 3 bases at J, leaving 4 bases unmatched. CDR3 length equals 15 residues. The CDR3 sequence is CASSLRGGRTDTQYF. For the CDR3, the DNA is TGTGCCAGCAGCTTGCGGGGGGGCCGGACAGATACGCAGTATTTT.

This clonotype was detected a few times. The rearrangement joins TRBV7-2 to TRBJ1-1; D may be TRBD1 (6 bases). The CDR3 covers 15 residues. Germline CDR1 reads SGHTA; CDR2 reads FQGNSA. The V gene lost 0 bases and the J gene lost 6 bases, with 14 bases spanning the gap. This CDR3 reads CASSLALGGLAEAFF. In DNA, the CDR3 is TGTGCCAGCAGCTTAGCGTTGGGGGGGCTTGCTGAAGCTTTCTTT. The full variable domain, its missing parts supplied by reference TRBV7-2 and TRBJ1-1, is GAGVSQSPSNKVTEKGKDVELRCDPISGHTALYWYRQSLGQGLEFLIYFQGNSAPDKSGLPSDRFSAERTGGSVSTLTIQRTQQEDSAVYLCASSLALGGLAEAFFGQGTRLTVV.

This chain joins TRBV11-2 and TRBJ2-1; D is perhaps TRBD2 (6 bases). The germline V gene encodes CDR1 SGHAT and CDR2 FQNNGV. The V end was cut by 1 base, the J end by 5 bases, with 18 bases between. The CDR3 spans 17 residues. CDR3 loop: CASSLGIRRDSHNEQFF. CDR3 coding DNA: TGTGCCAGCAGCTTAGGGATCCGGCGGGACTCTCACAATGAGCAGTTCTTC.

This clonotype occurred a few times. The rearrangement uses TRBV10-3 and TRBJ1-1; unclear D gene. The CDR3 sequence is 14 residues long. Trimming removed 4 bases at V and 5 bases at J, with 14 bases between. Germline V lookup: CDR1 ENHRY, CDR2 SYGVKD. The CDR3 sequence is CAISGWRGMTEAFF. For the CDR3, the DNA is TGTGCCATCAGTGGCTGGCGGGGTATGACTGAAGCTTTCTTT.

In its sample, this clonotype was seen many times. The genes are TRBV6-5 and TRBJ1-5; D gene uncertain. The CDR3 contains 13 residues. Per the germline V gene, CDR1 is MNHEY and CDR2 is SVGAGI. V shed 4 bases and J shed 7 bases, with 11 bases lying between them. The CDR3 loop reads CASSFSYGQPQHF. Written as DNA, the CDR3 is TGTGCCAGCAGTTTTTCCTACGGACAGCCCCAGCATTTT.

There are many counts of this clonotype. This chain connects TRBV12-3 or TRBV12-4 to TRBJ1-1; perhaps TRBD1 as D (6 bases). Between the trimmed V and J ends, which lost 2 bases and 1 base, there was a span of 8 bases. This CDR3 spans 14 amino acids. DNA of the CDR3: TGTGCCAGCAGTTTAACAGGGAAGAACACTGAAGCTTTCTTT. It specifies CASSLTGKNTEAFF.

In its sample, this clonotype was seen many times. The chain links TRBV27 to TRBJ2-1; tentatively, D is TRBD2 (6 bases). Between the trimmed V and J ends, which lost 6 bases and 4 bases, there was a span of 10 bases. Per the germline V gene, CDR1 is MNHEY and CDR2 is SMNVEV (reference sequence). The CDR3 is 13 residues long. CDR3 bases: TGTGCCAGCAGGGGGGACTTTTACAATGAGCAGTTCTTC. It yields the protein CASRGDFYNEQFF.

There are a few counts of this clonotype. This rearrangement joins TRBV5-1 to TRBJ2-3; possibly TRBD1 or TRBD2 for D (6 bases each). Germline assignment: CDR1 SGHRS and CDR2 YFSETQ. CDR3 length: 18 amino acids. V lost 1 base, J lost 2 bases, and 20 bases lay in between. In DNA, the CDR3 is TGCGCCAGCAGCTTGACGTGGGGGGCTAGCAGATACACAGATACGCAGTATTTT. Encoded protein: CASSLTWGASRYTDTQYF. The full variable domain, in which reference TRBV5-1 and TRBJ2-3 provide the parts outside the CDR3, is KAGVTQTPRYLIKTRGQQVTLSCSPISGHRSVSWYQQTPGQGLQFLFEYFSETQRNKGNFPGRFSGRQFSNSRSEMNVSTLELGDSALYLCASSLTWGASRYTDTQYFGPGTRLTVL.

This clonotype was detected ten times or more. The CDR3 nucleotides are TGCAGCGTTGACGCACAGGGGGCATACAATGAGCAGTTCTTC. Translation: CSVDAQGAYNEQFF. The chain has TRBV29-1 and TRBJ2-1, with TRBD1 identical over 9 bases. J gave up 4 bases and V 3 bases, and 4 bases lay outside the gene matches. The CDR3 sequence is 14 residues long. Germline assignment: CDR1 SQVTM and CDR2 ANQGSEA.

This chain connects TRBV10-3 to TRBJ2-3, with TRBD2 matching over 8 bases. From germline, CDR1 is ENHRY and CDR2 SYGVKD. The V segment lost 2 bases and the J segment 3 bases; nucleotides outside the gene matches: 4. The CDR3 contains 15 residues. Written as DNA, the CDR3 is TGTGCCATCAGTGAGGTTAGCGGGGTTACAGATACGCAGTATTTT. Translated, it gives CAISEVSGVTDTQYF.

This chain links TRBV20-1 with TRBJ2-5; 10 nucleotides match TRBD2. In germline, CDR1 is DFQATT, CDR2 SNEGSKA (reference sequence). The CDR3 has 13 amino acids. Trimming at V came to 7 bases and at J to 5 bases, leaving 7 bases not matched to a gene. The DNA for the CDR3 is TGCAGTGTCAAGCGGGAGGGCCGTGAGACCCAGTACTTC. Amino acids: CSVKREGRETQYF.

This chain links TRBV4-2 with TRBJ2-1; the match to TRBD2 covers 9 bases. V was clipped by 0 bases and J by 6 bases; unmatched bases: 6. The CDR3 covers 16 residues. Germline CDR1 and CDR2: LGHNA and YNFKEQ. CDR3 amino acids: CASSQEGGGASNEQFF. DNA for the CDR3: TGTGCCAGCAGCCAAGAAGGCGGGGGGGCCTCCAATGAGCAGTTCTTC.

This clonotype appeared a few times. The CDR3 sequence is CATSRDRTNTGELFF. The DNA of the CDR3 is TGTGCCACCAGCAGAGATCGCACGAACACCGGGGAGCTGTTTTTT. The chain has TRBV15 and TRBJ2-2; the D is unclear. Per germline, CDR1 LNHNV and CDR2 YYDKDF (reference sequence). CDR3 length equals 15 residues. V was pared by 0 bases and J by 0 bases, with 5 bases between.

This clonotype was counted only a few times. This chain links TRBV20-1 with TRBJ2-1, with TRBD2 matching 7 bases. Unmatched junction bases numbered 7, after V lost 3 bases and J lost 2 bases. Per the germline V gene, CDR1 is DFQATT and CDR2 is SNEGSKA (reference sequence). CDR3 length: 15 residues. CDR3 DNA: TGCAGTGCTAGGGGTAGCGGGCCTCCCTACAATGAGCAGTTCTTC. It codes for CSARGSGPPYNEQFF.

CDR3 DNA sequence: TGTGCCAGCAGTTTGGGACTAGAAACCTACGAGCAGTACTTC. Protein sequence: CASSLGLETYEQYF. The gene calls are TRBV12-3 or TRBV12-4 and TRBJ2-7, with 8 bases fitting TRBD2. V gave up 3 bases and J gave up 2 bases; unmatched junction bases: 3. The CDR3 covers 14 residues.

This clonotype was recorded a few times. This rearrangement joins TRBV20-1 to TRBJ1-1, with D unclear. The CDR3 is 16 amino acids. Germline V gives CDR1 DFQATT, CDR2 SNEGSKA (reference sequence). Trimming pared 0 bases from V and 3 bases from J, leaving 17 bases between. Here the CDR3 reads CSARDPLAGKDTEAFF. CDR3 in DNA: TGCAGTGCTAGAGACCCTTTGGCGGGGAAGGACACTGAAGCTTTCTTT.

The chain recombines TRBV28 with TRBJ2-7, with D possibly matching TRBD2 (5 bases). The V end lost 2 bases, the J end lost 6 bases, and 8 bases lay between the germline ends. The CDR3 spans 12 residues. The V gene's germline CDR1 is MDHEN and CDR2 SYDVKM. The CDR3 sequence is CASSLNGIEQYF. Here the CDR3 DNA reads TGTGCCAGCAGTTTAAACGGGATCGAGCAGTACTTC.

Only a few counts were recorded for this clonotype. The rearrangement joins TRBV24-1 to TRBJ2-1; TRBD2 aligns across 15 bases. V was pared by 2 bases and J by 8 bases, with 9 bases of the junction left unmatched. Germline CDR1 and CDR2: KGHDR and SFDVKD. This CDR3 contains 18 residues. The CDR3 nucleotides are TGTGCCACCAGTGATTCGCATCGAGGACTAGCGGGAGGGCATGAGCAGTTCTTC. This translates into CATSDSHRGLAGGHEQFF.

The table lists this clonotype with a few counts. The rearrangement joins TRBV29-1 to TRBJ2-7; a possible D gene is TRBD1 (5 bases). This CDR3 spans 13 amino acids. Germline V gene data show CDR1 as SQVTM and CDR2 as ANQGSEA. The V gene lost 8 bases and the J gene lost 2 bases, with 16 bases spanning the gap. The CDR3 sequence is CSPRPGKPYEQYF. The CDR3 DNA is TGCAGCCCCCGGCCAGGGAAACCCTACGAGCAGTACTTC.

This chain links TRBV21-1 with TRBJ2-3; the D segment call TRBD1 is taken from the table without a DNA check. TRBV21-1 is a pseudogene segment. The CDR3 has 15 residues. In DNA form, the CDR3 reads TGTGCCAGCAGCAATAGCGGGTCCCGCACAGATACGCAGTATTTT. It translates to CASSNSGSRTDTQYF.

This clonotype was observed a handful of times. V is TRBV12-3 or TRBV12-4 and J is TRBJ2-4, with D perhaps TRBD1 (6 bases). The CDR3 totals 15 residues. V was pared by 5 bases and J by 3 bases, with 14 bases between. The CDR3 loop is CASSPQGYNKNIQYF. For the CDR3, the DNA is TGTGCCAGCAGTCCGCAGGGGTATAACAAAAACATTCAGTACTTC.

This clonotype was counted a few times. The V gene is TRBV4-2, the J gene TRBJ1-1; D not resolved. V was shortened by 0 bases and J by 1 base, with 6 bases between the two germline ends. From germline, CDR1 is LGHNA and CDR2 YNFKEQ. This CDR3 spans 14 amino acids. The CDR3 loop is CASSQDRKNTEAFF. DNA for the CDR3: TGTGCCAGCAGCCAAGATCGGAAGAACACTGAAGCTTTCTTT.

The sample holds a few counts of this clonotype. J is TRBJ2-7 and V is TRBV28, with D perhaps matching TRBD1 or TRBD2 (7 bases each). CDR1 is MDHEN and CDR2 is SYDVKM in the germline V gene. The CDR3 runs to 15 residues. With 4 bases removed from V and 4 bases from J, the gap between germline ends came to 17 bases. CDR3 sequence: CASSSPQGGLYEQYF. The CDR3 coding sequence is TGTGCCAGCAGTTCTCCTCAGGGGGGGTTGTACGAGCAGTACTTC.

This rearrangement joins TRBV15 to TRBJ2-1; D is unresolved. Trimming cost V 6 bases and J 10 bases, with 16 bases left between them. This CDR3 spans 13 amino acids. Germline V gives CDR1 LNHNV, CDR2 YYDKDF (reference sequence). CDR3 sequence reads: CATSPQRREEQFF. As DNA, the CDR3 is TGTGCCACCAGTCCTCAAAGACGTGAAGAGCAGTTCTTC.

This clonotype was detected only a few times. The chain is built from TRBV12-3 or TRBV12-4 and TRBJ2-1, with TRBD1 as a possible D gene (6 bases). V was clipped by 2 bases and J by 7 bases, with 18 bases between them. This CDR3 has 16 amino acids. The CDR3 spells CASSLLSRGRGNEQFF. The CDR3 region has the DNA TGTGCCAGCAGTTTATTATCCAGGGGACGAGGAAATGAGCAGTTCTTC.